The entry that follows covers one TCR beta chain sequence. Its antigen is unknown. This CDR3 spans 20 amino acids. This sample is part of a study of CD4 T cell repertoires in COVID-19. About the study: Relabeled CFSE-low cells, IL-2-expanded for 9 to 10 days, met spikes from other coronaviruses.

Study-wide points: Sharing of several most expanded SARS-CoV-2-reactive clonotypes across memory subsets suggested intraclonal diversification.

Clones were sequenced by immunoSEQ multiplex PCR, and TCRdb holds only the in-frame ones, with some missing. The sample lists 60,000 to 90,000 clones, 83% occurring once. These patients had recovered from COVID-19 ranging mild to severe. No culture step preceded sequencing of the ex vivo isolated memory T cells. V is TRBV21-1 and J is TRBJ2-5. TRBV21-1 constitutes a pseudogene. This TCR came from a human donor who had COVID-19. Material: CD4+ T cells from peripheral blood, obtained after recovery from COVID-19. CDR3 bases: TGTGCCAGCAGCAAAACCACAAGGGGCTGGCGGGACATAATACAAGAGACCCAGTACTTC. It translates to CASSKTTRGWRDIIQETQYF.